This T cell receptor beta chain stems from a study of T cell responses to AZD1222 COVID-19 vaccine. Regarding the study as a whole: Clonal diversity may have been underestimated in mostly white British donors. Distributed over spike, vaccine-associated CD4 TCRs predominated at 160-218 and 743-854.

Generated by immunoSEQ multiplex PCR, the TCRdb table keeps only in-frame clones and is missing some. Among 90,000 to 110,000 clones, 89% were seen once, and the ten largest hold about two fifths. This CDR3 contains 15 residues. Germline trimming cut 4 bases from V and 1 base from J; bases unmatched to any gene: 5. Germline V gives CDR1 SGDLS, CDR2 YYNGEE. With regard to this clone: No antigen is known for it.

This sequence originates from an adult who received the AZD1222 COVID-19 vaccine. The J gene is TRBJ1-3, the V gene TRBV9, with 7 bases lining up with TRBD1. The material sequenced was peripheral blood, taken 28 days after the second AZD1222 dose. The CDR3 nucleotides are TGTGCCAGCAGCCCCCAGACAGGGTCTGGAAACACCATATATTTT. It specifies CASSPQTGSGNTIYF.